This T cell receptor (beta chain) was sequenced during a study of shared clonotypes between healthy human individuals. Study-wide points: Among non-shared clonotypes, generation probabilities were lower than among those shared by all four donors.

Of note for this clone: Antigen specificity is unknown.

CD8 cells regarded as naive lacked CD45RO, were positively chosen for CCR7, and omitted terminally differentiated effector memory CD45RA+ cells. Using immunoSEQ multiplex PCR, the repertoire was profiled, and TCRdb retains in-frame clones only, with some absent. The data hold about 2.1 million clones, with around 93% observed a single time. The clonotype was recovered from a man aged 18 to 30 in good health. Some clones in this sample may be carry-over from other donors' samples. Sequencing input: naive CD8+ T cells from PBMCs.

Here the CDR3 DNA reads TGTGCCAGCAGTTTCAGGGTTTCGGTAGCGGGATACCACGAGCAGTACTTC. Encoded protein: CASSFRVSVAGYHEQYF. The rearrangement links TRBV28 to TRBJ2-7, with 8 nucleotides matching TRBD2. The CDR3 loop spans 17 amino acids. Trimming cost V 3 bases and J 5 bases; bases outside gene matches: 15. Germline V gene lookup returns CDR1 MDHEN and CDR2 SYDVKM.